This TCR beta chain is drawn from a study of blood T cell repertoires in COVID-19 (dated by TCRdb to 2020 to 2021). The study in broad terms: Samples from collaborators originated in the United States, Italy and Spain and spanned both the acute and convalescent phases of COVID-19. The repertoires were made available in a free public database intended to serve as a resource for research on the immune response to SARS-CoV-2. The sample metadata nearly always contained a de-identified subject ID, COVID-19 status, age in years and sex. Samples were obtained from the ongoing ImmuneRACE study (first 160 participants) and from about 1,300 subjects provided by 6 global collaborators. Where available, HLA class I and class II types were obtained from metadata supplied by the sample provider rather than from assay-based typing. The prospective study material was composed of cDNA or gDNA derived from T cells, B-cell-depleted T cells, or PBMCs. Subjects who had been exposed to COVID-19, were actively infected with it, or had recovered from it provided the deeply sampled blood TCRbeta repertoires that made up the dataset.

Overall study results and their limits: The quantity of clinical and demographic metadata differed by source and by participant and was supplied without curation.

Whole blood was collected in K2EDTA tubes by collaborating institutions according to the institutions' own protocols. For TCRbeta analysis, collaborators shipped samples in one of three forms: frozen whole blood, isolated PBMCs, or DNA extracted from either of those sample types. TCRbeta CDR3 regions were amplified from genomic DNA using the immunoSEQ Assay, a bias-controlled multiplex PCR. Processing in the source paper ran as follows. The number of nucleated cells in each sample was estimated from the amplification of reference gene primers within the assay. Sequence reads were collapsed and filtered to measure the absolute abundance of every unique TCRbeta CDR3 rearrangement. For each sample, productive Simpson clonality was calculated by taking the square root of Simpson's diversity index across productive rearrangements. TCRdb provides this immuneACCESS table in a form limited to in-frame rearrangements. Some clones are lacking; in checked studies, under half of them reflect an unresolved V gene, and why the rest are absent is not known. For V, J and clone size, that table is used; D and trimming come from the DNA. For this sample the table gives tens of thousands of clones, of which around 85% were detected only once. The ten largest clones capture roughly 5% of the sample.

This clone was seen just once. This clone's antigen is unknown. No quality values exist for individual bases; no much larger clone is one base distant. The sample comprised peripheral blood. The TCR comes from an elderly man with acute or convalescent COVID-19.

CDR3 reads: CASSVGLAGGAQNEQFF. The DNA sequence is TGTGCCAGCAGCGTTGGACTAGCGGGGGGGGCCCAAAATGAGCAGTTCTTC. The chain employs TRBV5-4 and TRBJ2-1, and TRBD2 matches 15 of the central bases. Counted from cysteine to phenylalanine, this CDR3 has 17 amino acids. CDR3 DNA only is kept here, 51 bases in frame from base 1. Germline trimming: 4 bases from V, 7 bases from J; junction bases outside gene matches: 9. Sequences SGHNT (CDR1) and YYREEE (CDR2) are obtained from the germline V gene (reference sequence).